These T cell receptor beta chains were read from a single sample in a study of T cells after yellow fever vaccination. TCRdb re-derived calls from the 5' RACE reads in MiXCR, one entry per CDR3 protein. The data contain 200,000 to 250,000 distinct CDR3 sequences, approximately 3.3% of them singletons. The sequencing here drew on CD4+ T cells sorted from PBMCs, taken 10 days after the yellow fever booster vaccination. Source of these receptors: a man younger than 35 who received the YFV17D yellow fever vaccine. The CDR3 runs from the conserved cysteine through the conserved F or W. The order of the fields is J gene, V gene, clone size, D gene, CDR3 protein, CDR3 DNA. D genes are given only for firm matches. A clone size is listed for some rows: how often the clone was seen (once, few, many), or a class if it is expanded.

>TRBJ2-2|TRBV6-5|many|NA
CASSYERGDGELFF
TGTGCCAGCAGTTACGAACGGGGAGACGGGGAGCTGTTTTTT
>TRBJ2-3|TRBV4-2|few|TRBD2
CASSPQPTSGGANTQYF
TGTGCCAGCAGCCCGCAACCGACTAGCGGGGGGGCGAATACGCAGTATTTT
>TRBJ1-6|TRBV28|NA|NA
CASSSPTSYNSPLHF
TGTGCCAGCAGTTCGCCAACCTCCTATAATTCACCCCTCCACTTT
>TRBJ1-1|TRBV10-3|NA|TRBD1
CAISEDSGTGTTEAFF
TGTGCCATCAGTGAGGACTCCGGGACAGGGACCACTGAAGCTTTCTTT
>TRBJ2-4|TRBV5-1|many|NA
CASEEGFRKNIQYF
TGCGCCAGTGAGGAGGGTTTTCGCAAAAACATTCAGTACTTC
>TRBJ1-4|TRBV4-2|many|TRBD1
CASSVQWDRVNEKLFF
TGTGCCAGCAGCGTCCAGTGGGACAGGGTTAATGAAAAACTGTTTTTT
>TRBJ2-7|TRBV12-3/TRBV12-4|many|NA
CASSQWTTEPSF
TGTGCCAGCAGTCAGTGGACTACCGAGCCGAGCTTC
>TRBJ1-2|TRBV6-5|NA|NA
CASSQQGINYGYTF
TGTGCCAGCAGCCAGCAGGGGATCAACTATGGCTACACCTTC
>TRBJ2-2|TRBV6-5|few|NA
CASSLITTGELFF
TGTGCCAGCAGCCTGATTACAACCGGGGAGCTGTTTTTT
>TRBJ1-3|TRBV25-1|many|NA
CASSPGHTGNTIYF
TGTGCCAGCAGCCCCGGCCATACTGGAAACACCATATATTTT
>TRBJ1-1|TRBV7-9|many|NA
CASSLGSTGSAFF
TGTGCCAGCAGCTTAGGGAGCACAGGCTCAGCTTTCTTT
>TRBJ2-7|TRBV20-1|many|TRBD1
CSAYRGTYEQYF
TGCAGTGCATACAGGGGAACCTACGAGCAGTACTTC
>TRBJ1-6|TRBV20-1|many|TRBD1
CSGGQGNSPLHF
TGCAGTGGCGGACAGGGGAATTCACCCCTCCACTTT
>TRBJ2-3|TRBV19|many|NA
CASSSAVTDTQYF
TGTGCCAGTAGTTCGGCGGTGACCGATACGCAGTATTTT
>TRBJ2-1|TRBV18|few|NA
CASSTGDYNEQFF
TGTGCCAGCTCAACCGGGGACTACAATGAGCAGTTCTTC
>TRBJ2-6|TRBV10-3|many|NA
CAISEIRRISGANVLTF
TGTGCCATCAGTGAGATTCGACGGATCTCTGGGGCCAACGTCCTGACTTTC
>TRBJ2-3|TRBV7-2|few|NA
CASSLLTLGGDTQYF
TGTGCCAGCAGCCTTTTAACCCTAGGGGGAGATACGCAGTATTTT
>TRBJ1-1|TRBV7-9|many|TRBD1
CASSWGQTTEAFF
TGTGCCAGCAGCTGGGGACAGACCACTGAAGCTTTCTTT
>TRBJ2-3|TRBV7-9|many|NA
CASSLEPGQDTQYF
TGTGCCAGCAGCTTAGAACCGGGGCAGGATACGCAGTATTTT
>TRBJ1-1|TRBV20-1|NA|TRBD1
CSASQGVGTEAFF
TGCAGTGCTTCACAGGGGGTAGGAACTGAAGCTTTCTTT
>TRBJ2-7|TRBV7-2|NA|NA
CASSTFDRPNEKYF
TGTGCCAGCAGCACCTTCGACAGACCCAACGAGAAGTACTTC
>TRBJ1-1|TRBV6-1|many|TRBD1
CASTPRRGQGAEAFF
TGTGCCAGCACTCCCCGCCGGGGGCAGGGGGCGGAAGCTTTCTTT
>TRBJ2-7|TRBV20-1|NA|TRBD2
CSASRRGGSLEQYF
TGCAGTGCTAGCCGGCGGGGGGGGTCCCTCGAGCAGTACTTC
>TRBJ2-2|TRBV20-1|many|NA
CSATTWVNTGELFF
TGCAGTGCCACTACGTGGGTAAACACCGGGGAGCTGTTTTTT
>TRBJ1-1|TRBV4-3|NA|NA
CASSQENMNTEAFF
TGCGCCAGCAGCCAAGAGAACATGAACACTGAAGCTTTCTTT
>TRBJ1-2|TRBV12-3/TRBV12-4|few|TRBD1
CASSPQGALGYTF
TGTGCCAGCAGCCCCCAGGGGGCGCTTGGCTACACCTTC
>TRBJ1-1|TRBV5-4|NA|NA
CASSFGGQNTEAFF
TGTGCCAGCAGCTTCGGGGGCCAGAACACTGAAGCTTTCTTT